The entry below describes one TCR beta chain. Its antigen is still unknown. The length of the CDR3 is 13 residues. Germline CDR1 and CDR2: MNHNS and SASEGT. V lost 6 bases and J lost 4, with 7 bases in between. The Oncomine TCR Beta short-read assay was applied to DNA of cultured CD4+ T cells. TCRdb re-called the PCR reads with MiXCR, one entry per CDR3 protein. This sample yields more than 4,000 distinct CDR3 sequences, of which less than 25% are seen a single time; approximately 18% belongs to the top ten. The entry originates in a study of vaccination and CD4 T cells after COVID-19. Study-wide context: The cells were exposed to overlapping spike peptides originating from SARS-CoV-2, HCoV-NL63, HCoV-OC43 and HCoV-229E for stimulation.

This sample's treatment: roughly 11-day PBMC culture with coronavirus spike peptide pools or control peptides (ViraFEST assay). This chain links TRBV6-1 with TRBJ1-6; D uncertain. The source material was CD4+ T cells from blood, cultured in vitro. The sequence was collected from a human donor who had recovered from COVID-19. This CDR3 reads CASRRSYNSPLHF. In nucleotides, the CDR3 is TGTGCCAGCAGGAGGAGTTATAATTCACCCCTCCACTTT.